A selection of T cell receptor beta chains follows, all from one sample in a study of blood T cell repertoires in COVID-19. Only in-frame clones appear in the TCRdb table, and some are missing; sequencing was by immunoSEQ multiplex PCR. The table lists around 470,000 clones, around 91% of them singletons. Material for sequencing was PBMCs or T cells enriched from blood (not recorded which). These TCRs come from a man in his late teens or twenties who had recovered from COVID-19. Each CDR3 is given with its conserved first and last residue. A D gene is named only where the DNA matches it firmly. Clone size is shown for a subset of rows, as once, few, many or a class of expanded clone.

clone size	J gene	D gene	V gene	CDR3 DNA	CDR3 protein
-	TRBJ2-2	-	TRBV27	TGTGCCAGCAGTCCAATCGCCCCTATAAACAGGGCTACGAACACCGGGGAGCTGTTTTTT	CASSPIAPINRATNTGELFF
-	TRBJ2-3	-	TRBV11-2	TGTGCCAGCAGCTTAGATCGAGAAGATACGCAGTATTTT	CASSLDREDTQYF
-	TRBJ1-6	TRBD1	TRBV11-2	TGTGCCAGCAGCGCTAGCTCCGGTAACAGGGGATGGAATTCACCCCTCCACTTT	CASSASSGNRGWNSPLHF
-	TRBJ1-2	TRBD1	TRBV16	TGTGCCAGCAGCCAATTTTCAGGGGGCGGCTACACCTTC	CASSQFSGGGYTF
-	TRBJ2-1	-	TRBV15	TGTGCCACCAGCAGAGGAACCCAGGGAAATGAGCAGTTCTTC	CATSRGTQGNEQFF
-	TRBJ1-1	-	TRBV11-1	TGTGCCAGCAGCGACCGCTTTAGGGGGAGATTCACTGAAGCTTTCTTT	CASSDRFRGRFTEAFF
once	TRBJ2-7	-	TRBV24-1	TGTGCCACCAGTGATTTGCAACCAATTCGCAGGGGCCAGTCCCTGAGCTCCTACGAGCAGTACTTC	CATSDLQPIRRGQSLSSYEQYF
-	TRBJ1-1	TRBD1	TRBV5-1	TGCGCCAGCAGCTTTCGACGACAGGGAGATACTGAAGCTTTCTTT	CASSFRRQGDTEAFF
-	TRBJ1-3	-	TRBV5-4	TGTGCCAGCAGCTTGAAGTTGCAGGCGTACTCTGGAAACACCATATATTTT	CASSLKLQAYSGNTIYF
-	TRBJ2-7	-	TRBV10-3	TGTGCCATCAGTGATTCAGATAACGAGCAGTACTTC	CAISDSDNEQYF
-	TRBJ1-2	TRBD1	TRBV7-2	TGTGCCAGCAGCTTGCGGGACAGGGTATGGTACACCTTC	CASSLRDRVWYTF
-	TRBJ2-3	-	TRBV29-1	TGCAGCGTTCGGTCTAGGGGCGCAGATACGCAGTATTTT	CSVRSRGADTQYF
-	TRBJ2-5	-	TRBV11-2	TGTGCCAGCAGCTTAGGATCCAAGGGGCAGGGGGAGACCCAGTACTTC	CASSLGSKGQGETQYF
once	TRBJ2-1	TRBD2	TRBV5-4	TGTGCCAGCAGCTTGCTAGCGGGGGGAAACAATGAGCAGTTCTTC	CASSLLAGGNNEQFF
few	TRBJ1-6	-	TRBV13	TGTGCCAGCAGCTTAGTTGGCAGAAATTCACCCCTCCACTTT	CASSLVGRNSPLHF
-	TRBJ2-5	TRBD2	TRBV3-1/TRBV3-2	TGTGCCAGCAGCCCTAGCGGGGGGGCTACGGAGACCCAGTACTTC	CASSPSGGATETQYF
once	TRBJ2-3	TRBD2	TRBV5-1	TGCGCCAGCAGCCCTAGCGGCATTAGCACAGATACGCAGTATTTT	CASSPSGISTDTQYF
few	TRBJ2-2	-	TRBV14	TGTGCCAGCAGCCATGAGTTTGGCACCGGGGAGCTGTTTTTT	CASSHEFGTGELFF
-	TRBJ1-1	-	TRBV29-1	TGCAGCGTGGCGGGGCGTTTGAACACTGAAGCTTTCTTT	CSVAGRLNTEAFF
-	TRBJ2-2	TRBD2	TRBV5-1	TGCGCCAGCAGCTTGACGGGAGGTGATTCCGGGGAGCTGTTTTTT	CASSLTGGDSGELFF
few	TRBJ2-7	TRBD2	TRBV10-3	TGTGCCATCAGTGGGACCGACAGTCCGGGGGGAGAGCAGTACTTC	CAISGTDSPGGEQYF
-	TRBJ1-5	-	TRBV6-5	TGTGCCAGCAGTACACAGGGAGGCAATCAGCCCCAGCATTTT	CASSTQGGNQPQHF
-	TRBJ1-5	-	TRBV6-5	TGTGCCAGCATCATGGACAGAGTCAATCAGCCCCAGCATTTT	CASIMDRVNQPQHF
-	TRBJ2-3	-	TRBV29-1	TGCAGCGTTTTCTTAGCGGAGAGCACAGATACGCAGTATTTT	CSVFLAESTDTQYF
-	TRBJ1-5	TRBD1	TRBV2	TGTGCCAGCAGGGAACGGGACAGAGCCAATCAGCCCCAGCATTTT	CASRERDRANQPQHF
-	TRBJ2-1	-	TRBV5-4	TGTGCCAGCAGCTCCGGGACTCTTAACAATGAGCAGTTCTTC	CASSSGTLNNEQFF
-	TRBJ1-3	-	TRBV5-6	TGTGCCAGCAGCCTACCCCCAGGGTCTGGAAACACCATATATTTT	CASSLPPGSGNTIYF
once	TRBJ2-6	TRBD1	TRBV3-1/TRBV3-2	TGTGCCAGCAGCCAAAAGGTAACAGGGGTATCCGGGGCCAACGTCCTGACTTTC	CASSQKVTGVSGANVLTF
-	TRBJ2-7	-	TRBV12-3/TRBV12-4	TGTGCCAGCCGCCCAGGGGTTTCGTACGAGCAGTACTTC	CASRPGVSYEQYF
-	TRBJ2-3	TRBD2	TRBV5-1	TGCGCCAGCAGCTTTGAGGCCGGGAGGAGGACAGATACGCAGTATTTT	CASSFEAGRRTDTQYF
-	TRBJ2-1	-	TRBV20-1	TGCAGTGTCATTCGGAATGAGCAGTTCTTC	CSVIRNEQFF
-	TRBJ1-1	-	TRBV7-2	TGTGCCAGCAGCTTAGCGCTAGGGGGTCTCGCTGAAGCTTTCTTT	CASSLALGGLAEAFF
-	TRBJ1-4	-	TRBV30	TGTGCCTGGAGCGAGGGAACGGCTAATGAAAAACTGTTTTTT	CAWSEGTANEKLFF
-	TRBJ1-2	TRBD1	TRBV28	TGTGCCAGCAGTTCTTTGAGGCGACAGGGCTCCTATGGCTACACCTTC	CASSSLRRQGSYGYTF
-	TRBJ1-5	-	TRBV19	TGTGCCAGTAGCGAACTTAATCAGCCCCAGCATTTT	CASSELNQPQHF
-	TRBJ2-3	TRBD2	TRBV4-1	TGCGCCAGCAGCCAAGACCCCGGACTAGCGGGAGTGGATACGCAGTATTTT	CASSQDPGLAGVDTQYF
-	TRBJ1-6	-	TRBV7-8	TGTGCCAGCAGCCAAGAGGGCGGAAATTCACCCCTCCACTTT	CASSQEGGNSPLHF
-	TRBJ2-1	-	TRBV5-4	TGTGCCAGCAGCTTACAGGGTGATGAGCAGTTCTTC	CASSLQGDEQFF
-	TRBJ2-1	-	TRBV30	TGTGCCTGGAGTGTAAGAAGGGGGACAAACAATGAGCAGTTCTTC	CAWSVRRGTNNEQFF
-	TRBJ2-1	TRBD2	TRBV3-1/TRBV3-2	TGTGCCAGCAGCCAACCCGGGACTAGCGGGGGCGAGCAGTTCTTC	CASSQPGTSGGEQFF
-	TRBJ2-5	TRBD1	TRBV13	TGTGCCAGCAGCTTAGCCAACAGGGGGCTGGAGACCCAGTACTTC	CASSLANRGLETQYF
-	TRBJ1-2	-	TRBV14	TGTGCCAGCAGCCAAATGCAACAGTCAAGTGGCTACACCTTC	CASSQMQQSSGYTF
once	TRBJ1-1	-	TRBV6-1	TGTGCCAGCAGTGAAGGGGGCCCGAACACTGAAGCTTTCTTT	CASSEGGPNTEAFF
-	TRBJ2-7	TRBD2	TRBV7-9	TGTGCCAGCAGCTTTTCCGGTCTAGCGGGAGCTGAGCAGTACTTC	CASSFSGLAGAEQYF
-	TRBJ2-7	-	TRBV5-1	TGCGCCAGCCGATCGTTGGCTAGCATGGGCGAGCAGTACTTC	CASRSLASMGEQYF
-	TRBJ2-2	TRBD2	TRBV7-3	TGTGCCAGCAGCCCGGGGAGCGGGAGTTCCGGGGAGCTGTTTTTT	CASSPGSGSSGELFF
few	TRBJ1-2	TRBD1	TRBV6-5	TGTGCCAGCGAGTTAAGTCACAGGGGCAAGTATGGCTACACCTTC	CASELSHRGKYGYTF
-	TRBJ1-6	-	TRBV13	TGTGCCAGCAGCTCATCGCAGGGTTTAATCGCCTATAATTCACCCCTCCACTTT	CASSSSQGLIAYNSPLHF
once	TRBJ2-2	TRBD1	TRBV7-9	TGTGCCATAAGTACTAGTTGGACAGGGGAGACAGGGGAGCTGTTTTTT	CAISTSWTGETGELFF
-	TRBJ2-3	-	TRBV11-2	TGTGCCAGCAGCTTCATAGATACGCAGTATTTT	CASSFIDTQYF
-	TRBJ2-1	-	TRBV15	TGTGCCACCAGCAGAGGAACCCTAGCTACGACCTACAATGAGCAGTTCTTC	CATSRGTLATTYNEQFF
-	TRBJ2-7	TRBD2	TRBV2	TGTGCCAGCATTAAGACTAGCGGCGCCTACGAGCAGTACTTC	CASIKTSGAYEQYF
-	TRBJ1-4	TRBD1	TRBV19	TGTGCCAGTAGTGCCGGGACAGCTAATGAAAAACTGTTTTTT	CASSAGTANEKLFF
-	TRBJ1-2	-	TRBV3-1/TRBV3-2	TGTGCCAGCAGCCAAGACGAGGGACTGGCCGTCTACACCTTC	CASSQDEGLAVYTF
once	TRBJ1-5	-	TRBV19	TGTGCCAGTAGTATAGTAGGAGGGTTAGATAGCAATCAGCCCCAGCATTTT	CASSIVGGLDSNQPQHF
-	TRBJ1-5	-	TRBV7-2	TGTGCCAGCAGCTTTCGGGGGGCTCATCAGCCCCAGCATTTT	CASSFRGAHQPQHF
-	TRBJ1-4	-	TRBV20-1	TGCAGTGCTAGTGTCGGTGAAAAACTGTTTTTT	CSASVGEKLFF
-	TRBJ2-3	-	TRBV5-1	TGCGCCAGCGGCGCGGGCGTAGATACGCAGTATTTT	CASGAGVDTQYF
-	TRBJ2-1	TRBD2	TRBV3-1/TRBV3-2	TGTGCCAGCAGCCAAGATTTGGCTAGCGGGAGCGATGAGCAGTTCTTC	CASSQDLASGSDEQFF